This TCR beta chain was observed in a study of monozygotic twins with inflammatory bowel disease. Germline-derived CDR1 and CDR2 are DFQATT and SNEGSKA (reference sequence). This CDR3 contains 15 residues. TCRdb reprocessed the 5' RACE reads; each CDR3 protein has one entry and no DNA is given. The sample table includes some 400,000 distinct CDR3 sequences. The chain couples TRBV20-1 to TRBJ2-1; no DNA is available, so the TRBD2 call from TCRdb remains unchecked. The receptor comes from a human donor with ulcerative colitis or Crohn's disease, or a healthy co-twin of an affected twin (not recorded which). Specimen: blood. The CDR3 region is CSATGGGLAGNEQFF.